Below are 17 T cell receptor beta chains sequenced from a single sample in a study of blood T cell repertoires in COVID-19. Clones were sequenced by immunoSEQ multiplex PCR, and TCRdb holds only the in-frame ones, with some missing. The sample has some 300,000 clones; about 87% are singletons. Sequenced: peripheral blood. The receptors come from a woman between 45 and 65 years old with COVID-19, enrolled during active disease.

The chain recombines TRBV7-9 with TRBJ2-1; 10 bases are a match to TRBD2. Looked up from germline, CDR1 is SEHNR and CDR2 is FQNEAQ (reference sequence). This CDR3 has 17 amino acids. The ends lost 4 bases at V and 4 bases at J; junction bases unmatched: 10. CDR3 residues: CASSSSLLAGKYNEQFF. The CDR3 DNA follows: TGTGCCAGCAGCTCCTCACTACTAGCGGGAAAGTACAATGAGCAGTTCTTC.

The chain recombines TRBV5-6 with TRBJ2-3; 9 nucleotides line up with TRBD2. The J segment lost 2 bases and the V segment lost 0 bases, leaving 7 bases of the junction unmatched. The V gene's germline CDR1 is SGHDT and CDR2 YYEEEE. The CDR3 sequence is 17 residues long. The CDR3 spells CASSLAGLAGITDTQYF. The CDR3 nucleotides read TGTGCCAGCAGCTTGGCCGGGCTAGCGGGAATCACAGATACGCAGTATTTT.

The chain recombines TRBV27 with TRBJ2-1, with 11 bases identical to TRBD1. J gave up 4 bases and V 7 bases, and 6 bases lay outside the gene matches. The CDR3 totals 15 residues. Germline V gene data show CDR1 as MNHEY and CDR2 as SMNVEV (reference sequence). The CDR3 sequence is CASTRTGGGYNEQFF. The DNA of the CDR3 is TGTGCCAGCACCCGGACAGGGGGCGGGTACAATGAGCAGTTCTTC.

This chain uses TRBV7-2 with TRBJ2-5; unclear D gene. The V gene lost 3 bases and the J gene lost 3 bases, with 8 bases spanning the gap. The V gene's germline CDR1 is SGHTA and CDR2 FQGNSA. The CDR3 consists of 13 residues. CDR3 amino acids: CASSFARKETQYF. CDR3 nucleotide sequence: TGTGCCAGCAGCTTTGCGCGGAAAGAGACCCAGTACTTC.

The rearrangement uses TRBV4-1 and TRBJ2-6, with 14 bases lining up with TRBD2. The germline CDR1 and CDR2 sequences are MGHRA and YSYEKL. The CDR3 has 18 amino acids. V dropped 5 bases and J dropped 2; count of bases not matched to a gene: 5. The CDR3 DNA reads TGCGCCAGCAGCAAGGGACTAGCGGGAGTTACTGGGGCCAACGTCCTGACTTTC. Encoded protein: CASSKGLAGVTGANVLTF.

The chain links TRBV6-5 to TRBJ1-3; tentatively, D is TRBD1 (6 bases). V dropped 4 bases and J dropped 0 bases, with 13 bases sitting between them. This CDR3 has 16 amino acids. CDR1 is MNHEY, CDR2 SVGAGI, per germline. Written as DNA, the CDR3 is TGTGCCAGCAGTTGGGGTAACAGGGTCTCTGGAAACACCATATATTTT. Translating gives CASSWGNRVSGNTIYF.

In this sample, this clone turned up once. This chain uses TRBV7-2 with TRBJ2-5; 10 bases align to TRBD1. The CDR3 length is 15 residues. Germline CDR1 and CDR2: SGHTA and FQGNSA. The ends lost 6 bases at V and 5 bases at J; junction bases unmatched: 9. This CDR3 reads CASRMGQGIRETQYF. CDR3 DNA: TGTGCCAGCAGAATGGGACAGGGGATTCGGGAGACCCAGTACTTC.

The chain uses TRBV10-2 and TRBJ2-3; perhaps TRBD2 as D (5 bases). Trimming took 6 bases from V and 0 from J, leaving 10 bases between them. The CDR3 has 14 amino acids. CDR1 and CDR2 (germline): WSHSY, SAAADI. CDR3 nucleotide sequence: TGCGCCAGCAGGACTATAACTAGCACAGATACGCAGTATTTT. Encoded protein: CASRTITSTDTQYF.

CDR3 bases: TGTGCCGGGGTACGAGAGATCCAAGAGACCCAGTACTTC. Protein product: CAGVREIQETQYF. The chain carries TRBV30 and TRBJ2-5; D is ambiguous. Germline loops: CDR1 GTSNPN, CDR2 SVGIG (reference sequence). This CDR3 has 13 amino acids. V was cut by 8 bases and J by 1 base, with 14 bases left in between.

The chain has TRBV7-2 and TRBJ2-1, with D perhaps TRBD1 (5 bases). Trimming pared 3 bases from V and 4 bases from J, leaving 13 bases between. This CDR3 comprises 15 residues. The germline CDR1 and CDR2 sequences are SGHTA and FQGNSA. In DNA form, the CDR3 reads TGTGCCAGCAGCTTTAAGGGGTCCCAGTACAATGAGCAGTTCTTC. Its protein is CASSFKGSQYNEQFF. The full variable domain, its missing parts supplied by reference TRBV7-2 and TRBJ2-1, is GAGVSQSPSNKVTEKGKDVELRCDPISGHTALYWYRQSLGQGLEFLIYFQGNSAPDKSGLPSDRFSAERTGGSVSTLTIQRTQQEDSAVYLCASSFKGSQYNEQFFGPGTRLTVL.

This clone was counted once. The rearrangement uses TRBV29-1 and TRBJ1-2; D gene ambiguous. This CDR3 contains 13 residues. Trimming pared 8 bases from V and 6 bases from J, leaving 19 bases between. The V gene's germline CDR1 is SQVTM and CDR2 ANQGSEA. CDR3 sequence (DNA): TGCAGCTTTGGAGGTCAGACCCCCGATGGCTACACCTTC. Its translation is CSFGGQTPDGYTF.

This chain links TRBV11-2 with TRBJ1-1, with a possible D match to TRBD1 (5 bases). Trimming pared 3 bases from V and 10 bases from J, leaving 21 bases between. The CDR3 sequence is 15 residues long. Germline V gene lookup returns CDR1 SGHAT and CDR2 FQNNGV. The CDR3 nucleotides are TGTGCCAGCAGCTTCGGGGACTTCGTTAGTCGTGGAGCTTTCTTT. Protein sequence: CASSFGDFVSRGAFF.

The chain combines TRBV27 with TRBJ2-6; 8 bases match TRBD2. Germline V gives CDR1 MNHEY, CDR2 SMNVEV (reference sequence). With V trimmed by 5 bases and J by 3 bases, 6 bases remained unmatched. CDR3 size: 16 residues. The CDR3 loop reads CASSTGGALGANVLTF. CDR3 nucleotides: TGTGCCAGCAGTACGGGGGGGGCCCTTGGGGCCAACGTCCTGACTTTC.

V and J are TRBV3-1 (or the pseudogene TRBV3-2) and TRBJ1-2; D gene unclear. This CDR3 has 14 residues. From germline, CDR1 is LGHDT and CDR2 YNNKEL (reference sequence). The V end was cut by 1 base, the J end by 2 bases, with 8 bases between. The CDR3 DNA follows: TGTGCCAGCAGCCAAGGACTCCTCAACTATGGCTACACCTTC. Protein: CASSQGLLNYGYTF.

The table lists this clone with a few counts. The chain couples TRBV4-1 to TRBJ1-2; perhaps TRBD1 as D (6 bases). Per the germline V gene, CDR1 is MGHRA and CDR2 is YSYEKL. This CDR3 comprises 13 residues. Trimming cost V 1 base and J 7 bases, with 10 bases left between them. The CDR3 is CASSQGQVGGYTF. The CDR3 region has the DNA TGCGCCAGCAGCCAAGGACAGGTTGGTGGCTACACCTTC.

The chain employs TRBV18 and TRBJ2-7, with D unresolved. This CDR3 has 12 residues. Germline V gene lookup returns CDR1 KGHSH and CDR2 LQKENI. Trimming took off 0 bases at V and 5 bases at J, with 5 bases between the two ends. The CDR3 loop reads CASSPPADEQYF. The CDR3 region has the DNA TGTGCCAGCTCACCACCCGCGGACGAGCAGTACTTC.

The rearrangement joins TRBV30 to TRBJ2-3, with D possibly TRBD1 on 6 matching bases. Per the germline V gene, CDR1 is GTSNPN and CDR2 is SVGIG (reference sequence). V dropped 5 bases and J dropped 3 bases, with 9 bases sitting between them. This CDR3 is built from 12 residues. Here the CDR3 DNA reads TGTGCCTGGGACAGGTTAACAGATACGCAGTATTTT. Translation gives CAWDRLTDTQYF.